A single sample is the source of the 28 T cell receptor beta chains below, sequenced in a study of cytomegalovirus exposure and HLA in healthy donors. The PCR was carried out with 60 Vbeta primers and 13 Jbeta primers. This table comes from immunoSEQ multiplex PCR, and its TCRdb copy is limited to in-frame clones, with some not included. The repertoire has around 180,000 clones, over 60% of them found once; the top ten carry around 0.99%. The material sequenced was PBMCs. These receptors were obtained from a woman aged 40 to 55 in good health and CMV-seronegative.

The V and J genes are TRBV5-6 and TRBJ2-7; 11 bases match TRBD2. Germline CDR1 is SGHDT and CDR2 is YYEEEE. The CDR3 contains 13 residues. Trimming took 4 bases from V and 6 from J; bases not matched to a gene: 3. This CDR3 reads CASSLLAGAEQYF. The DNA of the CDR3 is TGTGCCAGCAGCCTACTAGCGGGAGCCGAGCAGTACTTC.

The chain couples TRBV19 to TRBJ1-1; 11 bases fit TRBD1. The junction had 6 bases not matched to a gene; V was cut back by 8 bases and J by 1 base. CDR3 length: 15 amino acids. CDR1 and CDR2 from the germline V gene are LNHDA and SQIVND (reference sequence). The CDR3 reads CASRTGGAGNTEAFF. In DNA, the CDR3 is TGTGCCAGTCGGACAGGGGGCGCCGGGAACACTGAAGCTTTCTTT. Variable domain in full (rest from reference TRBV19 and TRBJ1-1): DGGITQSPKYLFRKEGQNVTLSCEQNLNHDAMYWYRQDPGQGLRLIYYSQIVNDFQKGDIAEGYSVSREKKESFPLTVTSAQKNPTAFYLCASRTGGAGNTEAFFGQGTRLTVV.

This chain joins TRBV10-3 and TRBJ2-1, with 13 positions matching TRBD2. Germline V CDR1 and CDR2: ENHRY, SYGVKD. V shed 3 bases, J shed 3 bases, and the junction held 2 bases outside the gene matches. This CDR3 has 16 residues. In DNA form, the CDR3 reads TGTGCCATCAGTGATGGACTAGCGGGGGTCTACAATGAGCAGTTCTTC. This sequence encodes CAISDGLAGVYNEQFF.

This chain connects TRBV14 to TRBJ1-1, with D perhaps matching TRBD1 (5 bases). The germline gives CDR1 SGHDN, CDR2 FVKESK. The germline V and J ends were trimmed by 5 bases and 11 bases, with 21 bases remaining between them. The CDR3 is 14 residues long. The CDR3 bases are TGTGCCAGCAGCTACACATTGGGAACAGGCGTCGCTTTCTTT. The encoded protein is CASSYTLGTGVAFF.

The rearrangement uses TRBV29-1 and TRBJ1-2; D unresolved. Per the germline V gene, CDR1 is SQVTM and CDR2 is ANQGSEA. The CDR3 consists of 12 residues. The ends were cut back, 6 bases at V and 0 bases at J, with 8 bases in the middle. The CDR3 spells CSVRLTNYGYTF. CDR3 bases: TGCAGCGTGAGACTCACTAACTATGGCTACACCTTC.

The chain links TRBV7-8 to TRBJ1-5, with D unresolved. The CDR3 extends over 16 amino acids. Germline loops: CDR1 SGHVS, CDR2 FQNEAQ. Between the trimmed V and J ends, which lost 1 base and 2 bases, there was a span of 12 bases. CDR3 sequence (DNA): TGTGCCAGCAGCTTAGGCAACACGGAGGGCAATCAGCCCCAGCATTTT. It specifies CASSLGNTEGNQPQHF.

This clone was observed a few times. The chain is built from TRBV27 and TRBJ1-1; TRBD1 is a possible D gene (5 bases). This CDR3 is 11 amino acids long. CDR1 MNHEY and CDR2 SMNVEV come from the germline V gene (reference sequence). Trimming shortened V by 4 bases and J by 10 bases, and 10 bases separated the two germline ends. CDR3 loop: CASSSGVGAFF. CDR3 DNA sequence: TGTGCCAGCAGTTCGGGGGTCGGAGCTTTCTTT.

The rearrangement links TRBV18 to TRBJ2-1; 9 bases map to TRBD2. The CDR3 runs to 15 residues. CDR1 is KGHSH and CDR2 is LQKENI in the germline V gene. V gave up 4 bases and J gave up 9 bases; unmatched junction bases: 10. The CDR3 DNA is TGTGCCAGCTCACTCCGACTAGCGGAGCTGGGTGAGCAGTTCTTC. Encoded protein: CASSLRLAELGEQFF. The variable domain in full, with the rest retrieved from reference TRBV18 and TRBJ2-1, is NAGVMQNPRHLVRRRGQEARLRCSPMKGHSHVYWYRQLPEEGLKFMVYLQKENIIDESGMPKERFSAEFPKEGPSILRIQQVVRGDSAAYFCASSLRLAELGEQFFGPGTRLTVL.

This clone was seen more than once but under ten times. The CDR3 region is CASSYRTISISGNTIYF. The CDR3 DNA is TGTGCCAGCAGCTACCGAACTATTTCGATCTCTGGAAACACCATATATTTT. The J gene is TRBJ1-3, the V gene TRBV5-8; no firm D call. Germline V gives CDR1 SGHTS, CDR2 YDEGEE. V was cut by 3 bases and J by 0 bases, with 16 bases left in between. This CDR3 region has 17 residues.

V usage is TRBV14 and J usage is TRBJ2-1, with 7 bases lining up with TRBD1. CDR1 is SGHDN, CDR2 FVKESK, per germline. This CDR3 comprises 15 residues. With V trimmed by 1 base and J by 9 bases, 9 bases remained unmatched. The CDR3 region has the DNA TGTGCCAGCAGCCAAGCGCGGGTCGACAGGGCTGAGCAGTTCTTC. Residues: CASSQARVDRAEQFF.

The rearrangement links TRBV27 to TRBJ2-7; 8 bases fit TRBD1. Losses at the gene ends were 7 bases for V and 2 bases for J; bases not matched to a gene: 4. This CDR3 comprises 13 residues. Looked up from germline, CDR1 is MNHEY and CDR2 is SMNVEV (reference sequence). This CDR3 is CASKPGGPYEQYF. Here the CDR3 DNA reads TGTGCCAGCAAACCAGGGGGCCCCTACGAGCAGTACTTC.

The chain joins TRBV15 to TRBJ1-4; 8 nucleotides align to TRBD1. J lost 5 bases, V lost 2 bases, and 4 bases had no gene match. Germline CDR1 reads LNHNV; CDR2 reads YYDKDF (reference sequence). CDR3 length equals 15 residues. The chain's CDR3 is CATSRQGALNEKLFF. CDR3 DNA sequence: TGTGCCACCAGCAGACAGGGGGCGTTAAATGAAAAACTGTTTTTT.

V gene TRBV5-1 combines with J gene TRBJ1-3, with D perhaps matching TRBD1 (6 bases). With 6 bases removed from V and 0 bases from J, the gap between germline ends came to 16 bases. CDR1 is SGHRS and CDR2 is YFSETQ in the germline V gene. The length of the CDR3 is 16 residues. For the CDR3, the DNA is TGCGCCAGCAACTTCGGACAGACAAGCTCTGGAAACACCATATATTTT. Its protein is CASNFGQTSSGNTIYF.

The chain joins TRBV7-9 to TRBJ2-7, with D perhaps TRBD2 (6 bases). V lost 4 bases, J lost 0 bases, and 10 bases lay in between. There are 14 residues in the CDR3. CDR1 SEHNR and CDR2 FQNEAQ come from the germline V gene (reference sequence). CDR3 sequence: CASSSTGSSYEQYV. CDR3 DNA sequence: TGTGCCAGCAGCTCGACCGGGAGCTCCTACGAGCAGTACGTC.

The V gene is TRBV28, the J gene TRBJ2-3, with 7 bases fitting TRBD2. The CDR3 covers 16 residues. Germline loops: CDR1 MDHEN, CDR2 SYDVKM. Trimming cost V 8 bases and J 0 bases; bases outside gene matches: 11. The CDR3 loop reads CASSSGGSASTDTQYF. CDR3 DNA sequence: TGTGCCAGCTCTAGCGGCGGGAGTGCGAGCACAGATACGCAGTATTTT.

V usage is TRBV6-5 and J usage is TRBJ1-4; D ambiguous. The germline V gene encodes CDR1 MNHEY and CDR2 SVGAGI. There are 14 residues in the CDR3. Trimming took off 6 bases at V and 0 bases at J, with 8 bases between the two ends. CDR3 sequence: CASRYSATNEKLFF. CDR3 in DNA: TGTGCCAGCAGATACAGCGCAACTAATGAAAAACTGTTTTTT.

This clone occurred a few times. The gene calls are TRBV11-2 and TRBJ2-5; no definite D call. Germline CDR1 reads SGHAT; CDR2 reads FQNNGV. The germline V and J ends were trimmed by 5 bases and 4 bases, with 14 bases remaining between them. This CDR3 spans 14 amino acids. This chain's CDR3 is CASSARTGAETQYF. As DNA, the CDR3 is TGTGCCAGCAGCGCCCGAACCGGTGCAGAGACCCAGTACTTC.

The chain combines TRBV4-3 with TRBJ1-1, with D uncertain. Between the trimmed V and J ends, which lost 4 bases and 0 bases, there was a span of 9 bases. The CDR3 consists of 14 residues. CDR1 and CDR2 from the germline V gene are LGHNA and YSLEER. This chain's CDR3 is CASSPRSMNTEAFF. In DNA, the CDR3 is TGCGCCAGCAGCCCACGGAGCATGAACACTGAAGCTTTCTTT.

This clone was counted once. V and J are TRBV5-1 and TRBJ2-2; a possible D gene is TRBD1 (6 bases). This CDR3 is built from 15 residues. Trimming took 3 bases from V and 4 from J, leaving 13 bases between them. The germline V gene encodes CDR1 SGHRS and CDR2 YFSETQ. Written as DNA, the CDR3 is TGCGCCAGCAGCTCACGGGACACGACCACCGGGGAGCTGTTTTTT. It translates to CASSSRDTTTGELFF.

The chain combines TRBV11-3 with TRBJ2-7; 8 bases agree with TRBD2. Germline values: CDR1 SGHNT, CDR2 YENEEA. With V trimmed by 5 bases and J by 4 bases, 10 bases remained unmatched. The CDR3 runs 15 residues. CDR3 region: CASSPRASGGYEQYF. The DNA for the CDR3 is TGTGCCAGCAGCCCCCGGGCGAGCGGGGGATACGAGCAGTACTTC.

CDR3 sequence reads: CASTGREGLGETQYF. CDR3 sequence (DNA): TGTGCCAGTACGGGGCGGGAGGGCCTCGGAGAGACCCAGTACTTC. The genes are TRBV19 and TRBJ2-5; 9 positions match TRBD2. Losses at the gene ends were 7 bases for V and 4 bases for J; bases not matched to a gene: 10. Germline loops: CDR1 LNHDA, CDR2 SQIVND (reference sequence). The CDR3 length is 15 residues.

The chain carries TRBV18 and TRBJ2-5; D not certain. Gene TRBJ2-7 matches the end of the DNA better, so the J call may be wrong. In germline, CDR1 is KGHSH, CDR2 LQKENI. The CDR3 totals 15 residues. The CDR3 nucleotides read TGTGCCAGCTCACCCAGATCCCAGAGCGCCTACGAGCAGTACTTC. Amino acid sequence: CASSPRSQSAYEQYF.

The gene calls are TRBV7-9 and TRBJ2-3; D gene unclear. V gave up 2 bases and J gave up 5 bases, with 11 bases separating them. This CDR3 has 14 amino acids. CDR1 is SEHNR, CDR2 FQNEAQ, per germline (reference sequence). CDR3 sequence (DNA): TGTGCCAGCAGCTTAAGTGGTGCCAGAGATACGCAGTATTTT. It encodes CASSLSGARDTQYF.

As DNA, the CDR3 is TGTGCCAGCAGGCCAGGACGGGAGGAAGGCTACACCTTC. Protein: CASRPGREEGYTF. V usage is TRBV6-4 and J usage is TRBJ1-2, with unresolved D. The V end was cut by 6 bases, the J end by 8 bases, with 16 bases between. The CDR3 has 13 residues. Germline assignment: CDR1 MRHNA and CDR2 SNTAGT.

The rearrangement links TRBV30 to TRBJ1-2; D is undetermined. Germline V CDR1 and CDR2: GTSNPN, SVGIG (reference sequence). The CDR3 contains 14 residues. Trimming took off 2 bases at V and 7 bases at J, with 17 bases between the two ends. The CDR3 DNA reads TGTGCCTGGAGTTTACGGGTTTTGTCGGGTGGCTACACCTTC. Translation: CAWSLRVLSGGYTF.

For the CDR3, the DNA is TGTGCCAGCTCACCACAAGCGGGAGGTTCCCACGAGCAGTACTTC. Residues: CASSPQAGGSHEQYF. This chain connects TRBV18 to TRBJ2-7; 9 nucleotides agree with TRBD2. The CDR3 is made up of 15 amino acids. Germline assignment: CDR1 KGHSH and CDR2 LQKENI. J lost 5 bases, V lost 1 base, and 6 bases had no gene match.

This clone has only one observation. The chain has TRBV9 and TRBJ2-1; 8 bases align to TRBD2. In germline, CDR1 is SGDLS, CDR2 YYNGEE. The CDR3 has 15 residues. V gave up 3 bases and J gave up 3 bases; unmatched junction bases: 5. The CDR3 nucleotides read TGTGCCAGCAGCGCGACTGGGACTAGCTACAATGAGCAGTTCTTC. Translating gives CASSATGTSYNEQFF.

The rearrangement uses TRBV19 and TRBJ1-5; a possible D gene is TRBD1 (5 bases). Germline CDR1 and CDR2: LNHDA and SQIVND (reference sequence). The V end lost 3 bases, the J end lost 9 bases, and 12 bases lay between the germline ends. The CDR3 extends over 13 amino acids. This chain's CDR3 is CASSMEGPGPQHF. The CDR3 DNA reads TGTGCCAGTAGTATGGAGGGACCTGGGCCCCAGCATTTT.